Presented here are 29 T cell receptor beta chains from one specimen sequenced in a study of regulatory T cells in long-lasting Graves disease. As for time point: newly diagnosed GD, antithyroid drugs for less than 3 months. Following extraction of RNA from PBMCs, that RNA was used to make the TCR library. CDR3-region Arm-PCR and iRepertoire HTBI primers produced the TCR beta libraries. TCRdb reprocessed the multiplex PCR reads with MiXCR, giving one entry per CDR3 protein. The table lists about 620,000 distinct CDR3 sequences, approximately 15% of them singletons. These data are also associated with another study on T cells in Graves' hyperthyroidism and ophthalmopathy.

The sample here was peripheral blood mononuclear cells (PBMCs), taken at new diagnosis, from a patient treated with antithyroid drugs. All receptors come from a young woman with Graves disease.

This clonotype was seen ten or more times. This rearrangement joins TRBV30 to TRBJ2-7; tentatively, D is TRBD1 (5 bases). Germline CDR1 reads GTSNPN; CDR2 reads SVGIG (reference sequence). CDR3 length: 13 residues. V was trimmed by 2 bases and J by 3 bases, leaving 11 bases between them. The CDR3 reads CAWSRDRDYEQYF. In DNA form, the CDR3 reads TGTGCCTGGAGTAGAGACAGAGACTACGAGCAGTACTTC.

The chain couples TRBV6-5 to TRBJ1-1; D is possibly TRBD1 (6 bases). CDR3 length: 15 residues. V lost 4 bases to trimming and J lost 6 bases, with 18 bases between them. Germline assignment: CDR1 MNHEY and CDR2 SVGAGI. The CDR3 sequence is CASSWGIQGSAEAFF. The CDR3, as DNA: TGTGCCAGCAGTTGGGGTATTCAGGGGTCCGCTGAAGCTTTCTTT.

This clonotype was recorded at least ten times. V usage is TRBV7-8 and J usage is TRBJ2-1, with D possibly being TRBD1 or TRBD2 (5 bases each). Between the trimmed V and J ends, which lost 2 bases and 2 bases, there was a span of 19 bases. The length of the CDR3 is 18 residues. Germline V gene lookup returns CDR1 SGHVS and CDR2 FQNEAQ. The CDR3 region is CASSLRLVRGPAYNEQFF. In DNA form, the CDR3 reads TGTGCCAGCAGCTTAAGACTGGTCCGGGGCCCCGCCTACAATGAGCAGTTCTTC. Drawing the rest from reference TRBV7-8 and TRBJ2-1, the complete variable domain is GAGVSQSPRYKVAKRGQDVALRCDPISGHVSLFWYQQALGQGPEFLTYFQNEAQLDKSGLPSDRFFAERPEGSVSTLKIQRTQQEDSAVYLCASSLRLVRGPAYNEQFFGPGTRLTVL.

This clonotype was found many times. V and J are TRBV10-3 and TRBJ1-2; the D gene is possibly TRBD1 (5 bases). The V end lost 3 bases, the J end lost 4 bases, and 15 bases lay between the germline ends. The CDR3 is 15 residues long. The germline CDR1 and CDR2 sequences are ENHRY and SYGVKD. CDR3 sequence reads: CAISDLTDGGYGYTF. CDR3 nucleotides: TGTGCCATCAGTGATTTAACGGACGGGGGCTATGGCTACACCTTC.

This clonotype was observed at least ten times. The chain has TRBV6-2 or TRBV6-3 and TRBJ1-6; D gene unclear. The CDR3 has 15 residues. Trimming cost V 3 bases and J 9 bases, with 15 bases left between them. Per germline, CDR1 MNHEY and CDR2 SVGEGT. DNA for the CDR3: TGTGCCAGCAGTTATTTGAGGACTTCTTTTTCACCCCTCCACTTT. It codes for CASSYLRTSFSPLHF.

The rearrangement joins TRBV7-9 to TRBJ2-1; D uncertain. Trimming cost V 2 bases and J 5 bases, with 19 bases left between them. The CDR3 extends over 17 amino acids. Germline V gene sequence: CDR1 SEHNR, CDR2 FQNEAQ (reference sequence). The CDR3 region has the DNA TGTGCCAGCAGCTTATTATCTTGGCTAGAAAGCCACAATGAGCAGTTCTTC. Its protein is CASSLLSWLESHNEQFF.

V and J are TRBV24-1 and TRBJ1-1; D not certain. The V and J ends lost 0 bases and 9 bases respectively, with 7 bases between them. The germline gives CDR1 KGHDR, CDR2 SFDVKD. The CDR3 totals 12 residues. In DNA form, the CDR3 reads TGTGCCACCAGTGATTTGGGAGATAAAGCTTTCTTT. The encoded protein is CATSDLGDKAFF.

This clonotype was observed at least ten times. The chain has TRBV7-2 and TRBJ2-7; D possibly corresponds to TRBD2 (5 bases). V was pared by 4 bases and J by 6 bases, with 13 bases between. The CDR3 has 13 residues. The V gene's germline CDR1 is SGHTA and CDR2 FQGNSA. Here the CDR3 reads CASSSSGAGEQYF. The CDR3 DNA reads as TGTGCCAGCAGCTCTAGTGGTGCGGGCGAGCAGTACTTC.

In regard to this clonotype: An end of the junction does not agree with germline; a read error may underlie this. The chain is built from TRBV19 and TRBJ2-5; no reliable D call. This CDR3 is 15 amino acids long. Germline V gene lookup returns CDR1 LNHDA and CDR2 SQIVND (reference sequence). In nucleotides, the CDR3 is TGTGCCAGTAGTATTACCCCACCCTACCCGGACCCATGGGACTTC. The encoded protein is CASSITPPYPDPWDF.

V and J are TRBV3-1 and TRBJ2-1; TRBD1 might be the D (6 bases). The V gene lost 0 bases and the J gene lost 10 bases, with 19 bases spanning the gap. In germline, CDR1 is LGHDT, CDR2 YNNKEL (reference sequence). The CDR3 is made up of 16 amino acids. The CDR3 reads CASSQDTGTRANEQFF. CDR3 bases: TGTGCCAGCAGCCAAGATACAGGGACCAGGGCAAACGAGCAGTTCTTC.

This clonotype was counted between two and nine times. The chain uses TRBV24-1 and TRBJ2-3; no clear D gene. V was shortened by 7 bases and J by 3 bases, with 13 bases between the two germline ends. This CDR3 is 14 amino acids long. The germline V gene encodes CDR1 KGHDR and CDR2 SFDVKD. The CDR3 is CATSGSWQTDTQYF. CDR3 sequence (DNA): TGTGCCACCAGCGGTTCGTGGCAGACAGATACGCAGTATTTT.

This clonotype was picked up a small number of times. The genes are TRBV10-3 and TRBJ2-3, with 7 bases aligning to TRBD2. Germline assignment: CDR1 ENHRY and CDR2 SYGVKD. Trimming removed 4 bases from V and 6 bases from J; junction bases left unmatched: 7. This CDR3 has 14 residues. The CDR3 reads CAISGSSGGDTQYF. In DNA, the CDR3 is TGTGCCATCAGTGGTTCTAGCGGAGGGGATACGCAGTATTTT.

This clonotype came up many times. V usage is TRBV28 and J usage is TRBJ2-5; D uncertain. Germline loops: CDR1 MDHEN, CDR2 SYDVKM. Deletions cut 5 bases from V and 4 bases from J, with 8 bases between. This CDR3 is 12 amino acids long. Here the CDR3 reads CASSLRRETQYF. As DNA, the CDR3 is TGTGCCAGCAGTCTCAGGAGAGAGACCCAGTACTTC.

This clonotype was detected many times. The chain couples TRBV29-1 to TRBJ1-1, with 9 bases lining up with TRBD1. The CDR3 totals 14 residues. Germline assignment: CDR1 SQVTM and CDR2 ANQGSEA. V was clipped by 6 bases and J by 4 bases; unmatched bases: 9. DNA for the CDR3: TGCAGCGTCGCCCGGGACAGGGTCGGCACTGAAGCTTTCTTT. Its translation: CSVARDRVGTEAFF.

The chain is built from TRBV24-1 and TRBJ2-2; D might be TRBD2 (5 bases). This CDR3 is 12 amino acids long. The V end was cut by 5 bases, the J end by 9 bases, with 9 bases between. Germline CDR1 is KGHDR and CDR2 is SFDVKD. CDR3 region: CATSASGWELFF. CDR3 coding DNA: TGTGCCACCAGTGCCTCGGGATGGGAGCTGTTTTTT.

The J gene is TRBJ2-1, the V gene TRBV7-2; TRBD2 matches at 12 bases. This CDR3 region has 15 residues. Per the germline V gene, CDR1 is SGHTA and CDR2 is FQGNSA. V lost 5 bases to trimming and J lost 9 bases; unmatched junction nucleotides: 8. CDR3 DNA sequence: TGTGCCAGCAGCCCATGGACTAGCGGGATAGGTGAGCAGTTCTTC. This gives the protein CASSPWTSGIGEQFF.

This clonotype was seen only a few times. The chain joins TRBV5-1 to TRBJ2-4, with 7 bases aligning to TRBD1. The length of the CDR3 is 19 residues. The V gene's germline CDR1 is SGHRS and CDR2 YFSETQ. With 1 base clipped from V and 0 bases from J, the junction kept 13 bases outside the gene matches. Here the CDR3 reads CASSLYFAGQERAKNIQYF. The CDR3 DNA follows: TGCGCCAGCAGCTTGTATTTTGCAGGACAGGAAAGAGCCAAAAACATTCAGTACTTC. Filled out from reference TRBV5-1 and TRBJ2-4, the complete variable domain reads KAGVTQTPRYLIKTRGQQVTLSCSPISGHRSVSWYQQTPGQGLQFLFEYFSETQRNKGNFPGRFSGRQFSNSRSEMNVSTLELGDSALYLCASSLYFAGQERAKNIQYFGAGTRLSVL.

This clonotype was detected only once. At one boundary the junction diverges from the germline segment, which might be a read error. The rearrangement links TRBV20-1 to TRBJ1-4, with a weak D call TRBD1 (6 bases). CDR3 length: 12 residues. CDR1 is DFQATT, CDR2 SNEGSKA, per germline (reference sequence). The CDR3 spells CSANLRGEKLFF. The CDR3 coding sequence is TGCAGCGCTAACCTCAGGGGTGAAAAACTGTTTTTT.

This chain joins TRBV18 and TRBJ2-3, with TRBD2 as a possible D gene (5 bases). Per germline, CDR1 KGHSH and CDR2 LQKENI. The germline V and J ends were trimmed by 1 base and 1 base, with 12 bases remaining between them. The CDR3 covers 16 residues. The CDR3 DNA reads as TGTGCCAGCTCACCACTGGACCAAGCGGGCACAGATACGCAGTATTTT. Translating gives CASSPLDQAGTDTQYF.

This clonotype came up a few times. V and J are TRBV19 and TRBJ2-6; no firm D call. The germline CDR1 and CDR2 sequences are LNHDA and SQIVND (reference sequence). The CDR3 loop spans 15 amino acids. Trimming shortened V by 3 bases and J by 0 bases, and 6 bases separated the two germline ends. The DNA for the CDR3 is TGTGCCAGTAGTATTAAGTTCTCTGGGGCCAACGTCCTGACTTTC. It translates to CASSIKFSGANVLTF.

The table lists this clonotype with many counts. This chain joins TRBV7-2 and TRBJ2-2; TRBD1 matches at 9 bases. In germline, CDR1 is SGHTA, CDR2 FQGNSA. The CDR3 contains 16 residues. J lost 5 bases, V lost 5 bases, and 9 bases had no gene match. This CDR3 is CASSRRRDRVTGELFF. The DNA for the CDR3 is TGTGCCAGCAGCCGAAGACGGGACAGGGTGACCGGGGAGCTGTTTTTT.

There are many counts of this clonotype. This rearrangement joins TRBV29-1 to TRBJ2-5; 8 positions match TRBD2. The ends lost 3 bases at V and 1 base at J; junction bases unmatched: 10. The V gene's germline CDR1 is SQVTM and CDR2 ANQGSEA. This CDR3 comprises 16 residues. This CDR3 is CSVDSLAGSPQETQYF. DNA of the CDR3: TGCAGCGTTGATTCGTTAGCGGGATCCCCCCAAGAGACCCAGTACTTC.

This clonotype has a count of ten or more. The chain links TRBV20-1 to TRBJ2-7; 14 bases map to TRBD2. The V gene end was trimmed by 1 base and the J gene end by 1 base; junction bases not matched to a gene: 9. Germline CDR1 is DFQATT and CDR2 is SNEGSKA (reference sequence). The CDR3 runs to 18 residues. Written as DNA, the CDR3 is TGCAGTGCTAGAGGGGGACTAGCGGGAGCCCTAAATTCCTACGAGCAGTACTTC. The encoded protein is CSARGGLAGALNSYEQYF.

This clonotype has a handful of counts. The V and J genes are TRBV20-1 and TRBJ2-3; no clear D gene. Germline values: CDR1 DFQATT, CDR2 SNEGSKA (reference sequence). Between the trimmed V and J ends, which lost 6 bases and 6 bases, there was a span of 13 bases. The CDR3 length is 12 residues. CDR3 in amino acids: CSALPFGDTQYF. The CDR3, as DNA: TGCAGTGCCCTCCCCTTTGGGGATACGCAGTATTTT.

In this sample, this clonotype turned up many times. This chain uses TRBV12-3 or TRBV12-4 with TRBJ1-3; D is ambiguous. The CDR3 extends over 15 amino acids. The ends were cut back, 6 bases at V and 0 bases at J, with 12 bases in the middle. The CDR3 spells CASRPRTVSGNTIYF. In nucleotides, the CDR3 is TGTGCCAGCAGACCAAGGACGGTCTCTGGAAACACCATATATTTT.

The gene calls are TRBV18 and TRBJ2-3, with 7 bases fitting TRBD1. Germline V gene sequence: CDR1 KGHSH, CDR2 LQKENI. V lost 1 base, J lost 14 bases, and 6 bases stayed unmatched. CDR3 length: 12 residues. Here the CDR3 DNA reads TGTGCCAGCTCACCACAGGGGGCCCGGGGGTATTTT. Its protein product is CASSPQGARGYF.

This clonotype was seen only a few times. This chain links TRBV2 with TRBJ2-2; perhaps TRBD1 as D (5 bases). This CDR3 contains 13 residues. With 11 bases removed from V and 6 bases from J, the gap between germline ends came to 16 bases. The germline CDR1 and CDR2 sequences are SNHLY and FYNNEI. CDR3 in amino acids: CAHRTGAAGELFF. CDR3 sequence (DNA): TGTGCCCACAGAACTGGGGCGGCCGGGGAGCTGTTTTTT.

As concerns this clonotype: At one end the junction does not follow the germline gene, possibly because of a read error. The gene calls are TRBV28 and TRBJ2-5; 9 bases fit TRBD1. Germline assignment: CDR1 MDHEN and CDR2 SYDVKM. CDR3 length equals 16 residues. The CDR3 here is CASKPTDRGQQEPQYF. The DNA of the CDR3 is TGTGCCAGCAAACCAACGGACAGGGGCCAACAAGAGCCCCAGTACTTC.

This clonotype was found a few times. The V gene is TRBV29-1, the J gene TRBJ1-2; D is undetermined. Trimming pared 1 base from V and 8 bases from J, leaving 11 bases between. CDR1 and CDR2 from the germline V gene are SQVTM and ANQGSEA. The CDR3 runs 12 residues. The CDR3 is CSVEAVFMGYTF. In DNA form, the CDR3 reads TGCAGCGTTGAAGCAGTCTTCATGGGCTACACCTTC. Filled out from reference TRBV29-1 and TRBJ1-2, the complete variable domain reads SAVISQKPSRDICQRGTSLTIQCQVDSQVTMMFWYRQQPGQSLTLIATANQGSEATYESGFVIDKFPISRPNLTFSTLTVSNMSPEDSSIYLCSVEAVFMGYTFGSGTRLTVV.